This record concerns one T cell receptor (beta chain) sequence. Its specificity is not known. The donors were in the approximately 120-subject validation cohort; that cohort was separate from the roughly 620-subject first cohort. Method: immunoSEQ multiplex PCR; TCRdb's copy keeps in-frame clones and lacks some. The data show fewer than 100,000 clones, approximately 91% seen once. This sample stems from a study of cytomegalovirus exposure and HLA in healthy donors. Study conclusions and caveats: The authors listed over 150 TCR beta chains as cytomegalovirus-associated.

The CDR3 sequence is 13 residues long. Germline V CDR1 and CDR2: SGHNT, YENEEA. The V and J ends lost 6 bases and 1 base, in that order; junction bases with no gene match: 1. Source material: PBMCs. The rearrangement links TRBV11-3 to TRBJ1-1; 8 nucleotides line up with TRBD1. The origin of this receptor is a man aged 25-45 years in good health and CMV-seronegative. CDR3 sequence: CASRGQENTEAFF. CDR3 DNA sequence: TGTGCCAGCAGGGGACAGGAGAACACTGAAGCTTTCTTT.